Shown below are 9 T cell receptor beta chains from a single sample sequenced in a study of control samples from healthy donors and cancer patients. Measured with immunoSEQ multiplex PCR; TCRdb has only the in-frame clones, and not every one. The sample yields about 130,000 clones, roughly 92% seen once. Sequencing input: blood. The receptors were gathered from a man aged 18 to 30 in good health.

The chain carries TRBV7-6 and TRBJ2-5, with 12 bases matching TRBD2. Unmatched junction bases numbered 7, after V lost 3 bases and J lost 5 bases. This CDR3 comprises 16 residues. CDR1 is SGHVS and CDR2 is FNYEAQ in the germline V gene. CDR3 sequence reads: CASSFASGGAVETQYF. The CDR3 nucleotides are TGTGCCAGCAGCTTCGCTAGCGGGGGGGCCGTGGAGACCCAGTACTTC.

In its sample, this clone was seen a few times. The chain employs TRBV2 and TRBJ2-3; D remains ambiguous. This CDR3 comprises 14 residues. The germline CDR1 and CDR2 sequences are SNHLY and FYNNEI. Trimming pared 3 bases from V and 6 bases from J, leaving 13 bases between. In DNA, the CDR3 is TGTGCCAGCAGTGATGACTTAGGGTCGGATACGCAGTATTTT. Translation: CASSDDLGSDTQYF.

The count of this clone is one. V usage is TRBV6-5 and J usage is TRBJ2-7; D not resolved. The length of the CDR3 is 15 residues. Trimming left V 2 bases short and J 0 bases short, with 11 bases between. Germline V gene lookup returns CDR1 MNHEY and CDR2 SVGAGI. CDR3: CASSYVFRNSYEQYF. Here the CDR3 DNA reads TGTGCCAGCAGTTACGTTTTCAGGAACTCCTACGAGCAGTACTTC.

This sequence joins TRBV6-6 and TRBJ2-2; TRBD2 matches at 11 bases. V shed 4 bases, J shed 6 bases, and the junction held 7 bases outside the gene matches. CDR1 is MNHNY, CDR2 SVGAGI, per germline (reference sequence). The CDR3 consists of 16 residues. The CDR3 region is CASSFRDSGGAGELFF. CDR3 nucleotides: TGTGCCAGCAGTTTTCGGGATAGCGGGGGGGCCGGGGAGCTGTTTTTT.

This clone appeared a single time. The chain joins TRBV15 to TRBJ1-5; D gene ambiguous. Germline CDR1 and CDR2: LNHNV and YYDKDF (reference sequence). This CDR3 contains 16 residues. V was trimmed by 0 bases and J by 4 bases, leaving 13 bases between them. The CDR3 is CATSRDARHSNQPQHF. CDR3 DNA sequence: TGTGCCACCAGCAGAGATGCCCGACACTCTAATCAGCCCCAGCATTTT.

The V gene is TRBV2, the J gene TRBJ1-3, with D tentatively TRBD1 (5 bases). The germline V gene encodes CDR1 SNHLY and CDR2 FYNNEI. The CDR3 loop spans 16 amino acids. V dropped 7 bases and J dropped 3 bases, with 19 bases sitting between them. The chain's CDR3 is CASIGHTVERGNTIYF. For the CDR3, the DNA is TGTGCCAGCATCGGACACACAGTCGAGCGTGGAAACACCATATATTTT. The variable domain in full, with the rest retrieved from reference TRBV2 and TRBJ1-3, is EPEVTQTPSHQVTQMGQEVILRCVPISNHLYFYWYRQILGQKVEFLVSFYNNEISEKSEIFDDQFSVERPDGSNFTLKIRSTKLEDSAMYFCASIGHTVERGNTIYFGEGSWLTVV.

This chain joins TRBV10-3 and TRBJ1-2, with no clear D. The ends were cut back, 0 bases at V and 4 bases at J, with 6 bases in the middle. Per the germline V gene, CDR1 is ENHRY and CDR2 is SYGVKD. The CDR3 is made up of 13 amino acids. The CDR3 bases are TGTGCCATCAGTGAGTCAACCGCCTATGGCTACACCTTC. Amino acid sequence: CAISESTAYGYTF.

The V call is TRBV5-6, the J call TRBJ1-3; D might be TRBD1 (6 bases). The CDR3 extends over 13 amino acids. Deletions cut 4 bases from V and 6 bases from J, with 11 bases between. Looked up from germline, CDR1 is SGHDT and CDR2 is YYEEEE. CDR3 region: CASSPRGSNTIYF. DNA of the CDR3: TGTGCCAGCAGCCCCAGGGGTTCAAACACCATATATTTT.

This rearrangement joins TRBV19 to TRBJ1-2, with no clear D. The germline V gene encodes CDR1 LNHDA and CDR2 SQIVND (reference sequence). The CDR3 runs 17 residues. V was cut by 4 bases and J by 0 bases, with 18 bases left in between. The CDR3 here is CASSNSGGPIANYGYTF. The CDR3 nucleotides are TGTGCCAGTAGTAATTCGGGCGGTCCCATTGCTAACTATGGCTACACCTTC.